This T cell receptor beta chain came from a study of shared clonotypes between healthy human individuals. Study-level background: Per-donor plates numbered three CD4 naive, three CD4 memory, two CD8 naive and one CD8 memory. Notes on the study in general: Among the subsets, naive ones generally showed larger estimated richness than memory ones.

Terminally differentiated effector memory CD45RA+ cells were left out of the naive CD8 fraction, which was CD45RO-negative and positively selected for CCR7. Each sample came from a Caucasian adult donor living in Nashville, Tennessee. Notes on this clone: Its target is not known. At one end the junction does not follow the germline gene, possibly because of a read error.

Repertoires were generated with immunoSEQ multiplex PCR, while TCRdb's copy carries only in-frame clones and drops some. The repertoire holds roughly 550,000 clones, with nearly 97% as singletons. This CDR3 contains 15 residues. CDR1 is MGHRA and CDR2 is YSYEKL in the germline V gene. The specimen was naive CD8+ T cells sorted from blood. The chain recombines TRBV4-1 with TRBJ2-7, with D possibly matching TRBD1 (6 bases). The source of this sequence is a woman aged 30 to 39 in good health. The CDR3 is CASRQSDRTPYEQYF. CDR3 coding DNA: TGCGCCAGCCGCCAGTCTGACAGGACTCCGTACGAGCAGTACTTC.